In its sample, the clone carrying this T cell receptor beta chain was seen a few times. V lost 0 bases and J 7 bases, leaving 10 bases between the germline ends. The CDR3 spans 14 residues. Germline V gene lookup returns CDR1 SEHNR and CDR2 FQNEAQ (reference sequence). These data belong to a study of blood T cell repertoires in COVID-19. Profiled with immunoSEQ multiplex PCR; TCRdb holds only in-frame clones, not every one. The table shows around 150,000 clones, with 65% to 90% occurring only once. The sequence derives from a woman in her forties with COVID-19, enrolled during active disease. Material: peripheral blood. This chain links TRBV7-9 with TRBJ1-5; D gene ambiguous. The CDR3 region has the DNA TGTGCCAGCAGCTTAGCAACGGTTTCGCAGCCCCAGCATTTT. It is translated as CASSLATVSQPQHF.